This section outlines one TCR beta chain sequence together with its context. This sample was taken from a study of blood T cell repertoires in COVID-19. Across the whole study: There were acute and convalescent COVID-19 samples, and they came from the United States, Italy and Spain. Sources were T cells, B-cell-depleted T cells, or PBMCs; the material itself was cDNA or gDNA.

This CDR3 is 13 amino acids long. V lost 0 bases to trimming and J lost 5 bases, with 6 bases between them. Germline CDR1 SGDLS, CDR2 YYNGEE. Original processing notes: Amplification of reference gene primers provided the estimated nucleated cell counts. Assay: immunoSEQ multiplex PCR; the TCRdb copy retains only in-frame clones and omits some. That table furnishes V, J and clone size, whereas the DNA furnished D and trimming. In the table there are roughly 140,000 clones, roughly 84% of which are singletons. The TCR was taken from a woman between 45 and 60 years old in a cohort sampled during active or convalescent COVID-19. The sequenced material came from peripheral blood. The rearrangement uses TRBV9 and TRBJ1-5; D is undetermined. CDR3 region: CASSVAVDQPQHF. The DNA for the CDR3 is TGTGCCAGCAGCGTAGCGGTGGATCAGCCCCAGCATTTT.